This is a list of T cell receptor beta chains from one sample in a study of cytomegalovirus exposure and HLA in healthy donors. The assay was immunoSEQ multiplex PCR, and TCRdb's table has in-frame clones only and misses some. This table holds 150,000 to 200,000 clones, nearly 80% found once. Sequencing was carried out using PBMCs. The receptors stem from a woman between 40 and 55 years old in good health and CMV-seronegative. Both conserved end residues are part of each CDR3. D genes are given only for firm matches. Clone size is not always given. Where it is, it says once, few, many or a class for expanded clones.

D gene: NA; V gene: TRBV5-1; clone size: NA; CDR3 length: 13; J gene: TRBJ2-1; CDR3 DNA: TGCGCCAGCAGCCCCCAGGGGTACAATGAGCAGTTCTTC; CDR3 protein: CASSPQGYNEQFF
D gene: TRBD2; V gene: TRBV27; clone size: NA; CDR3 length: 15; J gene: TRBJ2-2; CDR3 DNA: TGTGCCAGCAGTAGGCGGGGGGCGAACACCGGGGAGCTGTTTTTT; CDR3 protein: CASSRRGANTGELFF
D gene: NA; V gene: TRBV7-8; clone size: NA; CDR3 length: 13; J gene: TRBJ1-1; CDR3 DNA: TGTGCCAGCAGCCCCCAACAGGGCACTGAAGCTTTCTTT; CDR3 protein: CASSPQQGTEAFF
D gene: TRBD2; V gene: TRBV19; clone size: few; CDR3 length: 14; J gene: TRBJ2-7; CDR3 DNA: TGTGCCAGTAGTCAGCGGGGGTCGTCTATAGAGCAGTACTTC; CDR3 protein: CASSQRGSSIEQYF
D gene: NA; V gene: TRBV30; clone size: NA; CDR3 length: 14; J gene: TRBJ2-1; CDR3 DNA: TGTGCCTGGAGTGTGAGGGCGGGCCGGAATGAGCAGTTCTTC; CDR3 protein: CAWSVRAGRNEQFF
D gene: NA; V gene: TRBV19; clone size: NA; CDR3 length: 15; J gene: TRBJ2-7; CDR3 DNA: TGTGCCAGTAGTCCCCCAGGACAGAGAGCCTACGAGCAGTACTTC; CDR3 protein: CASSPPGQRAYEQYF
D gene: NA; V gene: TRBV2; clone size: NA; CDR3 length: 15; J gene: TRBJ2-3; CDR3 DNA: TGTGTTGGGACAAAGGAGGCTAGCTTCGCAGATACGCAGTATTTT; CDR3 protein: CVGTKEASFADTQYF
D gene: NA; V gene: TRBV28; clone size: few; CDR3 length: 13; J gene: TRBJ1-5; CDR3 DNA: TGTGCCAGCAGACGGATCCTTCGGGAGCCCCAGCATTTT; CDR3 protein: CASRRILREPQHF
D gene: TRBD2; V gene: TRBV7-2; clone size: NA; CDR3 length: 16; J gene: TRBJ2-1; CDR3 DNA: TGTGCCAGCAGCTCACATACGGGACTAGTGTTCGATGAGCAGTTCTTC; CDR3 protein: CASSSHTGLVFDEQFF
D gene: TRBD1; V gene: TRBV5-1; clone size: NA; CDR3 length: 15; J gene: TRBJ1-5; CDR3 DNA: TGCGCCAGCAGCTTGGGGGGGACAGGCAATCAGCCCCAGCATTTT; CDR3 protein: CASSLGGTGNQPQHF
D gene: NA; V gene: TRBV19; clone size: NA; CDR3 length: 14; J gene: TRBJ2-2; CDR3 DNA: TGTGCCAGTAGTTGGCACCGGAACACCGGGGAGCTGTTTTTT; CDR3 protein: CASSWHRNTGELFF
D gene: NA; V gene: TRBV5-6; clone size: NA; CDR3 length: 17; J gene: TRBJ2-6; CDR3 DNA: TGTGCCAGCAGCTACCACATCAATAGCGCTGGGGCCAACGTCCTGACTTTC; CDR3 protein: CASSYHINSAGANVLTF
D gene: NA; V gene: TRBV11-3; clone size: NA; CDR3 length: 16; J gene: TRBJ2-5; CDR3 DNA: TGTGCCAGCAGCTTTGCCTCAAGTAGTTCGCAAGAGACCCAGTACTTC; CDR3 protein: CASSFASSSSQETQYF
D gene: NA; V gene: TRBV9; clone size: NA; CDR3 length: 13; J gene: TRBJ1-3; CDR3 DNA: TGTGCCAGCAGCCCCGGGGAGTTAAACACCATATATTTT; CDR3 protein: CASSPGELNTIYF
D gene: TRBD2; V gene: TRBV5-5; clone size: NA; CDR3 length: 13; J gene: TRBJ2-7; CDR3 DNA: TGTGCCAGCAGTACTAGCGAGGGGTACGGGCAGTACTTC; CDR3 protein: CASSTSEGYGQYF
D gene: NA; V gene: TRBV28; clone size: NA; CDR3 length: 16; J gene: TRBJ1-4; CDR3 DNA: TGTGCCAGCAGTTTGTCTTTCGGACAAACTAATGAAAAACTGTTTTTT; CDR3 protein: CASSLSFGQTNEKLFF
D gene: TRBD2; V gene: TRBV6-5; clone size: NA; CDR3 length: 15; J gene: TRBJ2-7; CDR3 DNA: TGTGCCAGCAGTTACGGGGGGGGAGTCACCTACGAGCAGTACTTC; CDR3 protein: CASSYGGGVTYEQYF
D gene: NA; V gene: TRBV28; clone size: NA; CDR3 length: 12; J gene: TRBJ2-2; CDR3 DNA: TGTGCCAGCAGCCAGGGGAAGGCGGAGCTGTTTTTT; CDR3 protein: CASSQGKAELFF
D gene: NA; V gene: TRBV5-6; clone size: NA; CDR3 length: 15; J gene: TRBJ2-7; CDR3 DNA: TGTGCCAGCAGCTTGGTGGCAGCGAATTTCTACGAGCAGTACTTC; CDR3 protein: CASSLVAANFYEQYF
D gene: TRBD1; V gene: TRBV15; clone size: NA; CDR3 length: 15; J gene: TRBJ1-1; CDR3 DNA: TGTGCCACCAGCTCTCGGACAGGGTTTACCACTGAAGCTTTCTTT; CDR3 protein: CATSSRTGFTTEAFF
D gene: TRBD1; V gene: TRBV5-4; clone size: NA; CDR3 length: 16; J gene: TRBJ1-6; CDR3 DNA: TGTGCCAGCAGCTTGCCAGGGACAGGGTCTAATTCACCCCTCCACTTT; CDR3 protein: CASSLPGTGSNSPLHF
D gene: TRBD2; V gene: TRBV6-4; clone size: once; CDR3 length: 15; J gene: TRBJ2-1; CDR3 DNA: TGTGCCAGCAGCGAAAGCGGGAGCTCCTACAATGAGCAGTTCTTC; CDR3 protein: CASSESGSSYNEQFF
D gene: TRBD1; V gene: TRBV7-6; clone size: few; CDR3 length: 15; J gene: TRBJ1-1; CDR3 DNA: TGTGCCAGCAGCTTAGCGGGAAACAGGGGGACTGAAGCTTTCTTT; CDR3 protein: CASSLAGNRGTEAFF
D gene: NA; V gene: TRBV6-1; clone size: NA; CDR3 length: 13; J gene: TRBJ2-1; CDR3 DNA: TGTGCCAGCAGTGAGTATAGGGGCAATGAGCAGTTCTTC; CDR3 protein: CASSEYRGNEQFF
D gene: TRBD1; V gene: TRBV28; clone size: NA; CDR3 length: 15; J gene: TRBJ2-2; CDR3 DNA: TGTGCCAGCAGTAAAACGACAGGGTACTCCGGGGAGCTGTTTTTT; CDR3 protein: CASSKTTGYSGELFF
D gene: TRBD2; V gene: TRBV19; clone size: NA; CDR3 length: 14; J gene: TRBJ2-3; CDR3 DNA: TGTGCCAGTACGCGGGGGGCGAACACAGATACGCAGTATTTT; CDR3 protein: CASTRGANTDTQYF
D gene: NA; V gene: TRBV13; clone size: few; CDR3 length: 13; J gene: TRBJ2-7; CDR3 DNA: TGTGCCAGCAGCCCGAGCCGGGGCTACGAGCAGTACTTC; CDR3 protein: CASSPSRGYEQYF
D gene: NA; V gene: TRBV7-9; clone size: NA; CDR3 length: 15; J gene: TRBJ2-7; CDR3 DNA: TGTGCCAGCAGCACCACTAGCTCCCAAGGCTACGAGCAGTACTTC; CDR3 protein: CASSTTSSQGYEQYF
D gene: TRBD2; V gene: TRBV7-9; clone size: NA; CDR3 length: 15; J gene: TRBJ2-1; CDR3 DNA: TGTGCCAGCAGCTCCACTAGCGGGGGACTCTATGAGCAGTTCTTC; CDR3 protein: CASSSTSGGLYEQFF
D gene: NA; V gene: TRBV6-5; clone size: NA; CDR3 length: 12; J gene: TRBJ2-5; CDR3 DNA: TGTGCCAGCAGTATGGGGGGTGGTGAGCAGTACTTC; CDR3 protein: CASSMGGGEQYF
D gene: TRBD1; V gene: TRBV4-1; clone size: few; CDR3 length: 16; J gene: TRBJ1-5; CDR3 DNA: TGCGCCAGCAGCCAGGGACAGGGATCAGTTGAACAGCCCCAGCATTTT; CDR3 protein: CASSQGQGSVEQPQHF
D gene: TRBD1; V gene: TRBV5-1; clone size: NA; CDR3 length: 14; J gene: TRBJ2-5; CDR3 DNA: TGCGCCAGCAGCCGTGGGACAGCTCAAGAGACCCAGTACTTC; CDR3 protein: CASSRGTAQETQYF
D gene: NA; V gene: TRBV28; clone size: NA; CDR3 length: 18; J gene: TRBJ2-4; CDR3 DNA: TGTGCCAGCAGTCCAGAACTGGGGAGAGAGATAGCCAAAAACAGTCAGTACTTC; CDR3 protein: CASSPELGREIAKNSQYF
D gene: NA; V gene: TRBV9; clone size: NA; CDR3 length: 16; J gene: TRBJ2-2; CDR3 DNA: TGTGCCAGCAGCAAACCGGGGAGTGAACGAGGCGGGGAGCTGTTTTTT; CDR3 protein: CASSKPGSERGGELFF
D gene: NA; V gene: TRBV5-1; clone size: NA; CDR3 length: 14; J gene: TRBJ1-1; CDR3 DNA: TGCGCCAGCAGCTCCCCACAGGGCCAGACTGAAGCTTTCTTT; CDR3 protein: CASSSPQGQTEAFF
D gene: NA; V gene: TRBV29-1; clone size: NA; CDR3 length: 13; J gene: TRBJ2-1; CDR3 DNA: TGCAGCGTCCGGACAGTGACCAACAATGAGCAGTTCTTC; CDR3 protein: CSVRTVTNNEQFF
D gene: TRBD1; V gene: TRBV28; clone size: NA; CDR3 length: 16; J gene: TRBJ1-2; CDR3 DNA: TGTGCCAGCAGTCCCCCCGGACAGGGGCCTAACTATGGCTACACCTTC; CDR3 protein: CASSPPGQGPNYGYTF
D gene: TRBD1; V gene: TRBV28; clone size: NA; CDR3 length: 14; J gene: TRBJ2-7; CDR3 DNA: TGTGCCAGCAGTTCATACAGGGGGGCCTACGAGCAGTACTTC; CDR3 protein: CASSSYRGAYEQYF
D gene: NA; V gene: TRBV19; clone size: NA; CDR3 length: 14; J gene: TRBJ1-5; CDR3 DNA: TGTGCCAGTAGTATGGGCAGTAGCAATCAGCCCCAGCATTTT; CDR3 protein: CASSMGSSNQPQHF
D gene: TRBD2; V gene: TRBV10-3; clone size: NA; CDR3 length: 15; J gene: TRBJ2-3; CDR3 DNA: TGTGCCATCAGGCCTAGCGGGGCCGATACAGATACGCAGTATTTT; CDR3 protein: CAIRPSGADTDTQYF
D gene: TRBD1; V gene: TRBV5-1; clone size: once; CDR3 length: 18; J gene: TRBJ2-6; CDR3 DNA: TGCGCCAGCAGCGTACCGGGACAGGGGGCAACTGGGGCCAACGTCCTGACTTTC; CDR3 protein: CASSVPGQGATGANVLTF
D gene: NA; V gene: TRBV21-1; clone size: NA; CDR3 length: 12; J gene: TRBJ2-5; CDR3 DNA: TGTGCCACCTATCCCCCGCGAGAGACCCAGTACTTC; CDR3 protein: CATYPPRETQYF
D gene: TRBD1; V gene: TRBV4-2; clone size: few; CDR3 length: 16; J gene: TRBJ2-3; CDR3 DNA: TGTGCCAGCAGCCAAGATCCGGGACAGGGGACAGATACGCAGTATTTT; CDR3 protein: CASSQDPGQGTDTQYF
D gene: NA; V gene: TRBV7-8; clone size: NA; CDR3 length: 15; J gene: TRBJ2-5; CDR3 DNA: TGTGCCAGCAGCTTAGCGCACGAGGGACAAGAGACCCAGTACTTC; CDR3 protein: CASSLAHEGQETQYF
D gene: TRBD1; V gene: TRBV9; clone size: NA; CDR3 length: 15; J gene: TRBJ2-7; CDR3 DNA: TGTGCCAGCAGCCCAACACCGGGACAGGTCTACGAGCAGTACTTC; CDR3 protein: CASSPTPGQVYEQYF
D gene: NA; V gene: TRBV5-1; clone size: NA; CDR3 length: 12; J gene: TRBJ2-3; CDR3 DNA: TGCGCCAGCAGCTTGGTCTCCGATACGCAGTATTTT; CDR3 protein: CASSLVSDTQYF
D gene: NA; V gene: TRBV5-4; clone size: few; CDR3 length: 15; J gene: TRBJ1-1; CDR3 DNA: TGTGCCAGCAGCTTGGCCTCTGTTATGAACACTGAAGCTTTCTTT; CDR3 protein: CASSLASVMNTEAFF
D gene: NA; V gene: TRBV7-3; clone size: NA; CDR3 length: 15; J gene: TRBJ2-5; CDR3 DNA: TGTGCCAGCAGTGCCACAGGCAGGCCCCAAGAGACCCAGTACTTC; CDR3 protein: CASSATGRPQETQYF
D gene: NA; V gene: TRBV11-3; clone size: NA; CDR3 length: 15; J gene: TRBJ1-1; CDR3 DNA: TGTGCCAGCAGCTTAGATCCGGAACGGGGCACTGAAGCTTTCTTT; CDR3 protein: CASSLDPERGTEAFF
D gene: TRBD1; V gene: TRBV27; clone size: NA; CDR3 length: 15; J gene: TRBJ2-7; CDR3 DNA: TGTGCCAGCAATACCCTCCGGGACAGCTCCTACGAGCAGTACTTC; CDR3 protein: CASNTLRDSSYEQYF
D gene: TRBD2; V gene: TRBV10-3; clone size: NA; CDR3 length: 14; J gene: TRBJ2-7; CDR3 DNA: TGTGCCATCAGTGAGTCGACACTGGCGGGGGAAGAGTACTTC; CDR3 protein: CAISESTLAGEEYF
D gene: TRBD1; V gene: TRBV2; clone size: NA; CDR3 length: 15; J gene: TRBJ2-1; CDR3 DNA: TGTGCCAGCAGGGGGGGACAGGGGTTTGACAATGAGCAGTTCTTC; CDR3 protein: CASRGGQGFDNEQFF
D gene: TRBD2; V gene: TRBV27; clone size: NA; CDR3 length: 13; J gene: TRBJ2-3; CDR3 DNA: TGTGCCAGCAGTTTCGGGGGGACAGATACGCAGTATTTT; CDR3 protein: CASSFGGTDTQYF
D gene: TRBD1; V gene: TRBV28; clone size: NA; CDR3 length: 15; J gene: TRBJ2-4; CDR3 DNA: TGTGCCAGCAGCGCATCCAAGGGGGCTGGTTACATTCAGTACTTC; CDR3 protein: CASSASKGAGYIQYF
D gene: TRBD2; V gene: TRBV6-5; clone size: NA; CDR3 length: 16; J gene: TRBJ2-3; CDR3 DNA: TGTGCCAGCAGTTACTCAGGACTAGCGGGCACAGATACGCAGTATTTT; CDR3 protein: CASSYSGLAGTDTQYF